This TCR beta chain was sequenced in a study of T cells in localized non-small cell lung cancer. CDR1 SGHNT and CDR2 YENEEA come from the germline V gene. The CDR3 has 15 amino acids. Trimming cost V 0 bases and J 0 bases, with 8 bases left between them. Sequencing was performed with immunoSEQ multiplex PCR; in TCRdb, only in-frame clones are kept and a portion is missing. The sample yields tens of thousands of clones, more than 65% seen once. The gene calls are TRBV11-3 and TRBJ1-1; D call uncertain. The sequences come from peripheral blood, collected before any cancer treatment. This receptor was identified in a male donor at least 60 years old with stage III squamous cell lung carcinoma. CDR3 region: CASSLEGSLNTEAFF. Here the CDR3 DNA reads TGTGCCAGCAGCTTAGAAGGGTCCCTGAACACTGAAGCTTTCTTT.